A single sample is the source of the 25 T cell receptor beta chains below, sequenced in a study of T cell changes during pregnancy in multiple sclerosis. Here immunoSEQ multiplex PCR was the method, and the copy in TCRdb shows in-frame clones only, minus some. The sample contains tens of thousands of clones, 94% of which appear only once. This sample comprised peripheral blood, obtained in the second trimester of pregnancy. The receptors here all came from a female donor in good health, enrolled as a control in a pregnancy study.

This clone has a single count. The sample holds other DNA sequences that translate to the same CDR3. The chain recombines TRBV28 with TRBJ1-5; 8 bases fit TRBD1. Germline loops: CDR1 MDHEN, CDR2 SYDVKM. The CDR3 is 15 residues long. With V trimmed by 5 bases and J by 5 bases, 8 bases remained unmatched. CDR3 nucleotide sequence: TGTGCCAGCAGTCTAACAGGACAGGGCGATCAGCCCCAGCATTTT. Protein sequence: CASSLTGQGDQPQHF.

The rearrangement links TRBV6-1 to TRBJ2-2; 9 bases agree with TRBD2. From germline, CDR1 is MNHNS and CDR2 SASEGT. Trimming cost V 7 bases and J 2 bases; bases outside gene matches: 5. CDR3 size: 15 residues. CDR3 amino acids: CASIILAGNTGELFF. DNA for the CDR3: TGTGCCAGCATCATACTAGCGGGTAACACCGGGGAGCTGTTTTTT.

Comment on this clone: This same CDR3 is encoded by further DNA sequences in the sample. The rearrangement joins TRBV2 to TRBJ1-4; TRBD1 aligns across 12 bases. Unmatched junction bases numbered 3, after V lost 6 bases and J lost 7 bases. The CDR3 has 14 residues. Germline-derived CDR1 and CDR2 are SNHLY and FYNNEI. The CDR3 DNA reads TGTGCCAGCAGCGGGACAGGGGGCGGTGAAAAACTGTTTTTT. It translates to CASSGTGGGEKLFF.

This clone occurred a few times. The chain links TRBV28 to TRBJ1-5; possibly TRBD1 for D (6 bases). The CDR3 covers 16 residues. The germline V gene has CDR1 MDHEN and CDR2 SYDVKM. Trimming pared 8 bases from V and 6 bases from J, leaving 23 bases between. The CDR3: CASGMVGQGRGQPQHF. In nucleotides, the CDR3 is TGTGCCAGCGGCATGGTTGGGCAGGGGAGGGGTCAGCCCCAGCATTTT.

The rearrangement links TRBV2 to TRBJ2-7, with 11 nucleotides matching TRBD1. The V segment lost 5 bases and the J segment 6 bases; nucleotides outside the gene matches: 3. This CDR3 comprises 13 residues. Germline V gene sequence: CDR1 SNHLY, CDR2 FYNNEI. The CDR3 loop reads CASSLDRGREQYF. In nucleotides, the CDR3 is TGTGCCAGCAGTTTGGACAGGGGGCGCGAGCAGTACTTC.

This clone was seen only a few times. This chain joins TRBV19 and TRBJ1-1, with D possibly being TRBD1 (5 bases). The CDR3 consists of 16 residues. Germline CDR1 LNHDA, CDR2 SQIVND (reference sequence). The germline V and J ends were trimmed by 3 bases and 3 bases, with 17 bases remaining between them. This CDR3 reads CASSIGGNHRYTEAFF. Written as DNA, the CDR3 is TGTGCCAGTAGTATCGGGGGGAACCATCGCTACACTGAAGCTTTCTTT.

In its sample, this clone was seen a few times. The genes are TRBV7-9 and TRBJ1-1; D is ambiguous. V was shortened by 2 bases and J by 0 bases, with 7 bases between the two germline ends. Germline V gives CDR1 SEHNR, CDR2 FQNEAQ (reference sequence). The length of the CDR3 is 14 residues. CDR3 coding DNA: TGTGCCAGCAGCTTAAGCCGCTTGAACACTGAAGCTTTCTTT. Amino acid sequence: CASSLSRLNTEAFF.

The genes are TRBV6-4 and TRBJ1-2; TRBD1 matches at 8 bases. The CDR3 runs to 17 residues. Looked up from germline, CDR1 is MRHNA and CDR2 is SNTAGT. Unmatched junction bases numbered 9, after V lost 0 bases and J lost 3 bases. CDR3 coding DNA: TGTGCCAGCAGTGACTCGATGGACAGGGAAAACGACTATGGCTACACCTTC. This translates into CASSDSMDRENDYGYTF.

This chain connects TRBV27 to TRBJ1-1; TRBD1 aligns across 7 bases. Germline loops: CDR1 MNHEY, CDR2 SMNVEV (reference sequence). Germline trimming cut 4 bases from V and 4 bases from J; bases unmatched to any gene: 6. This CDR3 has 14 amino acids. DNA for the CDR3: TGTGCCAGCAGTTCCCCCTACAGGGGCACTGAAGCTTTCTTT. Protein sequence: CASSSPYRGTEAFF.

This clone has only a few counts. The J gene is TRBJ1-3, the V gene TRBV18; 11 bases are shared with TRBD1. The CDR3 runs to 17 residues. Unmatched junction bases numbered 7, after V lost 3 bases and J lost 3 bases. The germline gives CDR1 KGHSH, CDR2 LQKENI. The chain's CDR3 is CASSPLRTGGFGNTIYF. CDR3 coding DNA: TGTGCCAGCTCACCGCTCCGGACAGGGGGCTTTGGAAACACCATATATTTT.

V usage is TRBV6-5 and J usage is TRBJ1-1; the D gene is possibly TRBD1 (5 bases). The CDR3 is 13 residues long. V lost 5 bases, J lost 0 bases, and 7 bases lay in between. CDR1 is MNHEY and CDR2 is SVGAGI in the germline V gene. The chain's CDR3 is CASSPTVNTEAFF. The CDR3 DNA sequence: TGTGCCAGCAGTCCGACAGTGAACACTGAAGCTTTCTTT.

DNA of the CDR3: TGCGCCAGCAGTTCCGGGAGTGGTAATGAGCAGTTCTTC. Its translation: CASSSGSGNEQFF. This chain joins TRBV10-2 and TRBJ2-1, with D tentatively TRBD2 (6 bases). CDR3 size: 13 residues. Per the germline V gene, CDR1 is WSHSY and CDR2 is SAAADI. The germline V and J ends were trimmed by 5 bases and 7 bases, with 12 bases remaining between them.

The chain links TRBV2 to TRBJ2-1, with 9 bases identical to TRBD1. With 8 bases clipped from V and 9 bases from J, the junction kept 8 bases outside the gene matches. Looked up from germline, CDR1 is SNHLY and CDR2 is FYNNEI. This CDR3 contains 13 residues. CDR3: CASLQGASVEQFF. DNA for the CDR3: TGTGCCAGCCTACAGGGGGCCAGCGTTGAGCAGTTCTTC.

The CDR3 nucleotides are TGTGCCAGCAGTTTGTTAGGACAGGGGGCCTACGAGCAGTACTTC. Its translation is CASSLLGQGAYEQYF. The chain has TRBV27 and TRBJ2-7, with TRBD1 matching over 10 bases. CDR1 is MNHEY, CDR2 SMNVEV, per germline (reference sequence). This CDR3 has 15 residues. With V trimmed by 3 bases and J by 2 bases, 4 bases remained unmatched.

The genes are TRBV5-1 and TRBJ1-1, with D maybe TRBD1 (5 bases). V was pared by 0 bases and J by 8 bases, with 11 bases between. Looked up from germline, CDR1 is SGHRS and CDR2 is YFSETQ. There are 13 residues in the CDR3. The CDR3 sequence is CASSLGTNSEAFF. In DNA form, the CDR3 reads TGCGCCAGCAGCTTGGGGACAAATTCAGAAGCTTTCTTT.

V is TRBV11-3 and J is TRBJ2-3; D uncertain. Germline loops: CDR1 SGHNT, CDR2 YENEEA. V was cut by 5 bases and J by 0 bases, with 6 bases left in between. CDR3 size: 13 residues. The CDR3 DNA follows: TGTGCCAGCAGCAGAGGTAGCACAGATACGCAGTATTTT. It encodes CASSRGSTDTQYF.

The rearrangement links TRBV5-6 to TRBJ1-3; D unresolved. This CDR3 region has 15 residues. Germline CDR1 and CDR2: SGHDT and YYEEEE. V lost 1 base and J 2 bases, leaving 10 bases between the germline ends. This chain's CDR3 is CASSLTYAAGNTIYF. The CDR3 DNA reads as TGTGCCAGCAGCTTGACGTACGCAGCTGGAAACACCATATATTTT. The full variable domain, with the rest looked up from reference TRBV5-6 and TRBJ1-3, is DAGVTQSPTHLIKTRGQQVTLRCSPKSGHDTVSWYQQALGQGPQFIFQYYEEEERQRGNFPDRFSGHQFPNYSSELNVNALLLGDSALYLCASSLTYAAGNTIYFGEGSWLTVV.

The chain has TRBV19 and TRBJ2-1; 10 bases fit TRBD1. In germline, CDR1 is LNHDA, CDR2 SQIVND (reference sequence). V dropped 2 bases and J dropped 7; count of bases not matched to a gene: 5. CDR3 length: 15 residues. CDR3 sequence (DNA): TGTGCCAGTAGTATATCGGGACAGGGGTTAAATGAGCAGTTCTTC. Protein sequence: CASSISGQGLNEQFF. The full variable domain, its missing parts supplied by reference TRBV19 and TRBJ2-1, is DGGITQSPKYLFRKEGQNVTLSCEQNLNHDAMYWYRQDPGQGLRLIYYSQIVNDFQKGDIAEGYSVSREKKESFPLTVTSAQKNPTAFYLCASSISGQGLNEQFFGPGTRLTVL.

V gene TRBV18 combines with J gene TRBJ2-3; TRBD2 agrees at 8 bases. This CDR3 has 15 amino acids. Germline V CDR1 and CDR2: KGHSH, LQKENI. J was trimmed by 3 bases and V by 4 bases; bases with no gene match: 6. CDR3 region: CASSLLAGPTDTQYF. The CDR3, as DNA: TGTGCCAGCTCACTCTTAGCGGGACCGACAGATACGCAGTATTTT.

V gene TRBV5-1 combines with J gene TRBJ2-7, with 8 bases lining up with TRBD1. Unmatched junction bases numbered 9, after V lost 5 bases and J lost 2 bases. Germline V gives CDR1 SGHRS, CDR2 YFSETQ. The CDR3 sequence is 15 residues long. CDR3: CASSLLGQVAYEQYF. The DNA of the CDR3 is TGCGCCAGCAGTCTTTTGGGACAGGTCGCCTACGAGCAGTACTTC.

The chain has TRBV5-4 and TRBJ2-1, with 9 bases lining up with TRBD1. CDR3 size: 17 residues. In germline, CDR1 is SGHNT, CDR2 YYREEE (reference sequence). V gave up 0 bases and J gave up 4 bases; unmatched junction bases: 8. The DNA of the CDR3 is TGTGCCAGCAGCTTGGGGGGACAGGGTATATCGTACAATGAGCAGTTCTTC. This gives the protein CASSLGGQGISYNEQFF.

The table lists this clone with a count of one. This chain joins TRBV2 and TRBJ1-4, with 8 bases lining up with TRBD1. Trimming removed 3 bases from V and 9 bases from J; junction bases left unmatched: 9. The CDR3 length is 15 residues. The germline V gene has CDR1 SNHLY and CDR2 FYNNEI. CDR3 residues: CASSDHAAGGKKLFF. The CDR3 DNA reads TGTGCCAGCAGTGATCATGCGGCAGGGGGCAAAAAACTGTTTTTT.

V gene TRBV27 combines with J gene TRBJ2-2, with D possibly matching TRBD2 (6 bases). The CDR3 is 16 amino acids. Germline CDR1 MNHEY, CDR2 SMNVEV (reference sequence). The V and J ends lost 2 bases and 4 bases respectively, with 14 bases between them. The CDR3 DNA reads as TGTGCCAGCAGTTTAACCGGAGGGCGGGGCACCGGGGAGCTGTTTTTT. This codes for CASSLTGGRGTGELFF.

The chain has TRBV10-3 and TRBJ2-7, with D hard to call. The germline V gene has CDR1 ENHRY and CDR2 SYGVKD. V was cut by 8 bases and J by 5 bases, with 10 bases left in between. This CDR3 has 11 residues. CDR3 residues: CAISQSHEQYF. The CDR3 region has the DNA TGTGCCATCTCCCAGTCTCACGAGCAGTACTTC.

The rearrangement uses TRBV28 and TRBJ1-2, with D perhaps TRBD1 (6 bases). The CDR3 loop spans 13 amino acids. The germline V gene has CDR1 MDHEN and CDR2 SYDVKM. Trimming pared 8 bases from V and 2 bases from J, leaving 12 bases between. CDR3 sequence reads: CASQLQGNYGYTF. The CDR3 coding sequence is TGTGCCAGCCAGCTTCAGGGGAACTATGGCTACACCTTC.